This T cell receptor (beta chain) emerged from a study of blood T cell repertoires in COVID-19. Looking at the study overall: COVID-19 samples from acute and convalescent phases originated in the United States, Italy and Spain.

This clone appeared once. Germline-derived CDR1 and CDR2 are MNHEY and SMNVEV (reference sequence). The CDR3 runs 16 residues. V lost 6 bases and J lost 4; bases outside the gene matches: 12. The repertoire was sequenced with immunoSEQ multiplex PCR; TCRdb's copy has only in-frame clones and lacks some. The top ten clones hold around 1.3% of a sample with 180,000 or so clones, approximately 84% of them seen once. Study members were between roughly 18 and 90 years old and lived in around 24 US regions. The study assigned cohorts using participant-reported clinical history. The source material was PBMCs or T cells enriched from blood (not recorded which). V is TRBV27 and J is TRBJ2-1; 7 positions match TRBD1. The TCR originated in a human donor with acute COVID-19. The donor label of this sample is uncertain. The CDR3 DNA follows: TGTGCCAGCAGCTACACAGGGACAGTCCCTTACAATGAGCAGTTCTTC. Protein product: CASSYTGTVPYNEQFF.